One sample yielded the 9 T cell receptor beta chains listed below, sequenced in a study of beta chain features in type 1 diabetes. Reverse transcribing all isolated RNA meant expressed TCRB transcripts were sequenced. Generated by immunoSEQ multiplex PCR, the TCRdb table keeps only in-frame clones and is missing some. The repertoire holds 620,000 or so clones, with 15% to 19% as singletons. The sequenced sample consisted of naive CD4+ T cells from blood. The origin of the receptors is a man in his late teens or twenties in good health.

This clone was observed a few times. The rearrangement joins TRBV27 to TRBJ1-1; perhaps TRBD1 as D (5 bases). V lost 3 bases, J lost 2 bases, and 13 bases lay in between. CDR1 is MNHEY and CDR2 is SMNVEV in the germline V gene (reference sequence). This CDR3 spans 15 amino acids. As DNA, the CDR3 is TGTGCCAGCAGTTTCTTACAGGTCCCCAACACTGAAGCTTTCTTT. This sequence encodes CASSFLQVPNTEAFF.

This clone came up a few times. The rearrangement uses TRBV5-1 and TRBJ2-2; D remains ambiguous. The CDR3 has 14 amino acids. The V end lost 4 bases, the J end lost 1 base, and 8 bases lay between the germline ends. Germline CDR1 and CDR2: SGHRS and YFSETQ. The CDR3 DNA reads TGCGCCAGCAGCAGCCAGAAGAACACCGGGGAGCTGTTTTTT. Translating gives CASSSQKNTGELFF.

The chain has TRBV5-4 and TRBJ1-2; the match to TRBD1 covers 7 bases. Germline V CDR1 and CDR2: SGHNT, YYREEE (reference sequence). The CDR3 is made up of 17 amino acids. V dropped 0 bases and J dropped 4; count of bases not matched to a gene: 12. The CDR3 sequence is CASSLAYLTGKSYGYTF. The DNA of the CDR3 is TGTGCCAGCAGCTTGGCCTACTTGACAGGGAAGAGCTATGGCTACACCTTC.

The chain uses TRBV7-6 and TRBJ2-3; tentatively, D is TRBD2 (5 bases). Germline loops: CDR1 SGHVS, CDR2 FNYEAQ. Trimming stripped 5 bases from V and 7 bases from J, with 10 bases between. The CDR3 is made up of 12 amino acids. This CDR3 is CASSRTGNTQYF. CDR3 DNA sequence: TGTGCCAGCAGCCGGACTGGAAATACGCAGTATTTT.

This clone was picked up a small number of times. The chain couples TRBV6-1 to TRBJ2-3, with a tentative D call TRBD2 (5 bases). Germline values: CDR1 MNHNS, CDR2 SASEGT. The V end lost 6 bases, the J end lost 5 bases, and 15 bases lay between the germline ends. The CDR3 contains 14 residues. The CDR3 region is CASRHGKGLDTQYF. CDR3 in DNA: TGTGCCAGCAGACACGGGAAGGGTCTAGATACGCAGTATTTT.

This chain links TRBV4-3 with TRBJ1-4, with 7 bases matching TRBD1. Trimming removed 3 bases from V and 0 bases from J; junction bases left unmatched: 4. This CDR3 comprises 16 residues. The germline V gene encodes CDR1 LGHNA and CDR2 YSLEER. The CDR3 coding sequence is TGCGCCAGCAGCCAGAATACAGGGGCAACTAATGAAAAACTGTTTTTT. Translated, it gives CASSQNTGATNEKLFF.

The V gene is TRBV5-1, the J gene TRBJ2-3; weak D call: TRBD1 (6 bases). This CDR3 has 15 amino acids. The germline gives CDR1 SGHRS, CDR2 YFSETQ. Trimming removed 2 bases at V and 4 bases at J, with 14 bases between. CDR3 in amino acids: CASSLQGRWADTQYF. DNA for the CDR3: TGCGCCAGCAGCTTACAGGGCAGATGGGCAGATACGCAGTATTTT.

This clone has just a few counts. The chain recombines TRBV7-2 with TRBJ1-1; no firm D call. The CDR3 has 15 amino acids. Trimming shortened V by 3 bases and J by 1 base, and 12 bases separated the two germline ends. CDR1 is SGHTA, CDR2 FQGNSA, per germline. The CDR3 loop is CASSLGRRENTEAFF. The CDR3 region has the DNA TGTGCCAGCAGCTTGGGCCGGAGGGAGAACACTGAAGCTTTCTTT.

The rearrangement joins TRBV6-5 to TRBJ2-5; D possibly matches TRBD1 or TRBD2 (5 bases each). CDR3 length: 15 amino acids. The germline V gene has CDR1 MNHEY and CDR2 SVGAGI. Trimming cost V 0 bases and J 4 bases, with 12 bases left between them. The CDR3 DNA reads TGTGCCAGCAGTTACTCGAACGGGGCGGTAGAGACCCAGTACTTC. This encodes CASSYSNGAVETQYF.